This T cell receptor (beta chain) was captured in a study of blood T cells in healthy people across ages. Study information: Through template switching, about one barcoded beta molecule was captured per two T cells, as measured in model experiments.

Comment on this clonotype: As yet, its antigen is unknown.

Overall study results and limits: Because donor CMV status was unknown, expanded clonotype changes were possibly confounded. Measured against age, TCR beta diversity per million T cells decreased in a roughly linear manner.

Primed by a sample-barcoded 5' primer and a J-beta primer mix, a second PCR proceeded for about 7 to 11 cycles. In TCRdb, the 5' RACE reads were re-called with MiXCR into one record per CDR3 protein. The data show around 1,000,000 distinct CDR3 sequences, with more than 30% seen just once and under 15% held by the top ten. Total RNA was isolated from each sample in quantities of at least 5 micrograms. The receptor was isolated from a man aged 18 to 30 in good health. Material for sequencing was blood.

CDR3 coding DNA: TGTGCCAGCAGCCTAAAATTGGGGACAGGGGGCTCCTCTAGCACAGATACGCAGTATTTT. This translates into CASSLKLGTGGSSSTDTQYF. The chain uses TRBV4-2 and TRBJ2-3; TRBD1 matches at 12 bases. The germline CDR1 and CDR2 sequences are LGHNA and YNFKEQ. The CDR3 has 20 residues. V was pared by 4 bases and J by 0 bases, with 14 bases of the junction left unmatched.